This T cell receptor (beta chain) was captured by sequencing in a study of shared clonotypes between healthy human individuals (TCRdb year 2020). Broadly, across the study: The cohort comprised two women and three men aged 18 to 49 years. To increase sequencing depth and limit assay-specific biases, TCR repertoire library preparation and sequencing were carried out by different laboratories using diverse techniques. For each donor, CD4 naive and CD4 memory were each given three plates, CD8 naive was given two plates, and CD8 memory was given one plate. Each donor's leukapheresis produced roughly between about 0.9 and 9.5 billion PBMCs. Blood TCR repertoires of five healthy adults were deeply sequenced to estimate repertoire size and the extent of clonotype sharing between individuals. Broader findings and caveats from the paper: Pairwise subsampling led to the expectation that sequencing depth would affect the degree of clonotype sharing among donors. Compared with non-shared clonotypes, the clonotypes found in all four sorted-subset donors had higher generation probabilities. Across a few donors, approximately 5% of naive CD4, approximately 3.5% of naive CD8, around 2.1% of memory CD4, and under 0.45% of memory CD8 clonotypes were shared. Because the study included only a small number of donors, the genetic and exposure-history diversity represented was limited. Incomplete sequencing was indicated by rarefaction of sorted-subset datasets, despite the large sequencing depth. Naive subsets generally had larger estimated clonotype richness than memory subsets. Sampling was restricted to blood, and TCR repertoires in tissues likely differ from the TCR repertoires found in blood.

Healthy HIV-negative adults with no recently reported acute infections or vaccinations were included as donors. Every donor was a Caucasian adult residing in Nashville, Tennessee, USA. CD4+ T cells were enriched by magnetic negative selection, after which naive cells were positively selected on CD45RA and the negative fraction was taken as the memory subset. Blood was collected by leukapheresis, and PBMCs were isolated by Ficoll-Histopaque density gradient centrifugation and then cryopreserved in liquid nitrogen vapor phase. Purity and quantity of every magnetically sorted T cell population were checked by analytical flow cytometry. Genomic DNA was isolated from every sorted fraction and measured by UV absorbance on a Nanodrop 2000c. A distance of 21 bases separates the germline ends of V and J, which lose 4 bases and 5 bases respectively. Including the terminal cysteine and phenylalanine, the CDR3 comprises 16 residues. Only the CDR3 portion is preserved as DNA: 48 bases, with reading frame beginning at the first base. Reading the germline V gene gives CDR1 SGHTS and CDR2 YDEGEE.

With regard to this clone: This clone's antigen is unknown. No base quality information exists; no much larger clone differs at one position.

Using the deep immunoSEQ assay, multiplex PCR amplified TCR CDR3 regions from genomic DNA. Genomic DNA extracted from each cell subset was distributed evenly over all wells of several immunoSEQ 96-well plates, and each plate served as one replicate. Each replicate PCR for sorted subsets received roughly 0.2 ug genomic DNA, equal to about 30,000 T cell genomes. Purified libraries were measured with a Qubit 3.0 fluorometer, size-checked on a Bioanalyzer 2100, and measured again with the KAPA Library Quantification kit. Every immunoSEQ 96-well plate was sequenced on a dedicated single-read 150-cycle Illumina NextSeq 550 flow cell. In the source study's methods: Because only junctional sequences without quality scores were contained in the immunoSEQ output, filtering matching that applied to full-length reads could not be performed. To assign V/J genes and CDR3, sequences were annotated using PyIR, a Python wrapper for IgBLAST v1.9, with IMGT germline references. Reads were removed for weak V/J assignments (E-value above 1e-6), missing CDR3, stop codons, out-of-frame junctions, or ambiguous translated residues. V3J clonotypes were defined by identical inferred V gene, J gene, and CDR3 amino acid sequence. Percentage overlap between repertoires was computed as shared unique clonotypes divided by the size of the smaller repertoire. RTK rarefaction, the Chao1 estimator, and Recon v2.1 estimates of unobserved clonotypes were used to assess repertoire richness. OLGA was used to compute generation probabilities for all TCRbeta clonotypes that the gDNA method yielded from a few donors. The table comes from immuneACCESS by way of TCRdb, which keeps in-frame sequences with V and J called. Part of the clones is missing from these tables; in studies checked, under half for an unresolved V gene and the rest for unknown reasons. V, J and clone size are those of that table, while D and trimming were read from the DNA. The table for this sample lists over a million clones; about 80% of them were counted only once. The ten top clones hold approximately 0.52% of the sample.

This TCR was sampled from a man aged 18 to 29 in good health. Some clones in this sample may be carry-over from other donors' samples. The sample was memory CD4+ T cells from PBMCs. The meaning of the sample's cell subset or site label: CD45RA-negative fraction. The rearrangement joined TRBV5-8 to TRBJ1-1; 5 matching bases give a weak D call of TRBD1. The DNA sequence is TGTGCCAGCAGCCGCGGGACTTCCAAAAGGAAGACTGAAGCTTTCTTT. This encodes CASSRGTSKRKTEAFF.